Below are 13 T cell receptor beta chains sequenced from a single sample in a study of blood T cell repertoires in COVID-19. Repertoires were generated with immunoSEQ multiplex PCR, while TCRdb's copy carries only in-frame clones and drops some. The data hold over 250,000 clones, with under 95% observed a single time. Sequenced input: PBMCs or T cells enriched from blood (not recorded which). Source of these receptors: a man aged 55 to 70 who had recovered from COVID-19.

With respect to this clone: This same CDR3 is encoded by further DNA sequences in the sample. CDR3 protein: CASSLRGGQPQHF. The DNA for the CDR3 is TGTGCCAGCAGTTTGAGGGGAGGCCAGCCCCAGCATTTT. The rearrangement links TRBV12-3 or TRBV12-4 to TRBJ1-5; a weak D match, TRBD1 (5 bases). Trimming took 3 bases from V and 7 from J, leaving 10 bases between them. This CDR3 region has 13 residues.

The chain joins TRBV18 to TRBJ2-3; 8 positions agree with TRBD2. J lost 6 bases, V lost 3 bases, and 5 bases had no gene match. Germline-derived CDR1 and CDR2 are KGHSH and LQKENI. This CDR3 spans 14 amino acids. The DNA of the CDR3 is TGTGCCAGCTCACCGATTAGCGGGGATGATACGCAGTATTTT. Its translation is CASSPISGDDTQYF.

Written as DNA, the CDR3 is TGCGCCAGCAGCTTGGGACAGAGAGATGGCTACACCTTC. Amino acids: CASSLGQRDGYTF. V gene TRBV5-1 combines with J gene TRBJ1-2; D may be TRBD1 (5 bases). CDR1 and CDR2 (germline): SGHRS, YFSETQ. CDR3 length equals 13 residues. V was pared by 0 bases and J by 6 bases, with 9 bases between.

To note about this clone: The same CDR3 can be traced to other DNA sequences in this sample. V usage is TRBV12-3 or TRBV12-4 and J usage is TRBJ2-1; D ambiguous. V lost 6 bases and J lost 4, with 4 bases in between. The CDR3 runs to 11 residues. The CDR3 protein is CASSTYNEQFF. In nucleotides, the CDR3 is TGTGCCAGCAGCACTTACAATGAGCAGTTCTTC.

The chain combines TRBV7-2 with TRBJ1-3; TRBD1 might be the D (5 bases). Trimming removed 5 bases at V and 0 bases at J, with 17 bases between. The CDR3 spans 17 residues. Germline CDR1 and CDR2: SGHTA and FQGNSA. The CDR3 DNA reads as TGTGCCAGCAGCGCACGGGGGAGACCCAGCTCTGGAAACACCATATATTTT. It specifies CASSARGRPSSGNTIYF.

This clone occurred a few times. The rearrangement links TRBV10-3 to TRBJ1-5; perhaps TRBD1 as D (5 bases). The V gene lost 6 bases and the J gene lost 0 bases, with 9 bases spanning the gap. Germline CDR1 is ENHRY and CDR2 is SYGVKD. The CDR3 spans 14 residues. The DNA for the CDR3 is TGTGCCATCAGCGCAGGGTTTAGCAATCAGCCCCAGCATTTT. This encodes CAISAGFSNQPQHF.

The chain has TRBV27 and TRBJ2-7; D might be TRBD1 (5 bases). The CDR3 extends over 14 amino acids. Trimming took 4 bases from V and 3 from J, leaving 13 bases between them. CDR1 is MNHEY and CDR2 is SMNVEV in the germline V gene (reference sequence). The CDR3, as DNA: TGTGCCAGCAGTTCGCACCTCACAGGCTACGAGCAGTACTTC. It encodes CASSSHLTGYEQYF.

The DNA of the CDR3 is TGTGCCAGCAATCCCGACCGAGGGCCGAACACTGAAGCTTTCTTT. Amino acid sequence: CASNPDRGPNTEAFF. The V gene is TRBV5-4, the J gene TRBJ1-1; D gene unclear. The CDR3 length is 15 residues. Germline CDR1 is SGHNT and CDR2 is YYREEE (reference sequence). The V end was cut by 6 bases, the J end by 1 base, with 16 bases between.

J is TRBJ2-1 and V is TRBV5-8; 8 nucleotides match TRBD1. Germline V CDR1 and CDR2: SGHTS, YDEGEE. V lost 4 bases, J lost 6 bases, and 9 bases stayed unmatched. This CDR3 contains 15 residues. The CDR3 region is CASSPRDRPLNEQFF. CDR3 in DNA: TGTGCCAGCAGCCCCAGGGACAGGCCTCTCAATGAGCAGTTCTTC.

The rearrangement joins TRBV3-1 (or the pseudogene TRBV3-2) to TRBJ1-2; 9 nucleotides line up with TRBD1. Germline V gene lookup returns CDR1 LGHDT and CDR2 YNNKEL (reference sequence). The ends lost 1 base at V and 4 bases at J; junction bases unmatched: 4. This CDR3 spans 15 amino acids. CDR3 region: CASSQGGQGSYGYTF. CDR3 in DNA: TGTGCCAGCAGCCAAGGAGGACAGGGGAGCTATGGCTACACCTTC.

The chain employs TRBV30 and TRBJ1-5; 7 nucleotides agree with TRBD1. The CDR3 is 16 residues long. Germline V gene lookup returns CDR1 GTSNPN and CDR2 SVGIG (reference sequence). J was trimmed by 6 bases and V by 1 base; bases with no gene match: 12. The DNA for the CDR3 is TGTGCCTGGAGTGCTCCCGACAGGGCCGGCGGTCAGCCCCAGCATTTT. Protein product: CAWSAPDRAGGQPQHF.

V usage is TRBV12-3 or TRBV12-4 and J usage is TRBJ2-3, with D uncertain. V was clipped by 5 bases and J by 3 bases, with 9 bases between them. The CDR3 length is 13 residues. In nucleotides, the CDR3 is TGTGCCAGCAGTGCGTTGCGGACAGATACGCAGTATTTT. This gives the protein CASSALRTDTQYF.

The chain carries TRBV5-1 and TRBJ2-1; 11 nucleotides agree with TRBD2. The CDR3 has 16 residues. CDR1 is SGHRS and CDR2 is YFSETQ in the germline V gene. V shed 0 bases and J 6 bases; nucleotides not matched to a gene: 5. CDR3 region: CASSLERLAGGNEQFF. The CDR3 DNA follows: TGCGCCAGCAGCTTGGAGCGTCTAGCGGGGGGCAATGAGCAGTTCTTC. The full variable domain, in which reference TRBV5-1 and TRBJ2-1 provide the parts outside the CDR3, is KAGVTQTPRYLIKTRGQQVTLSCSPISGHRSVSWYQQTPGQGLQFLFEYFSETQRNKGNFPGRFSGRQFSNSRSEMNVSTLELGDSALYLCASSLERLAGGNEQFFGPGTRLTVL.